This record looks at one TCR beta chain sequence and its context. As yet, its antigen is unknown. All donors were Caucasian adults living in Nashville, Tennessee. The sample comes from a study of shared clonotypes between healthy human individuals. For the study at large: The donor pool was made up of a couple of women and a few men aged 18 to 49.

TCRdb's table, derived via immunoSEQ multiplex PCR, lists solely in-frame clones and lacks some. Of about 1.5 million clones listed, about 98% are singletons. Findings and caveats of the study: Across a handful of donors, naive CD4 shared roughly 5.1%, naive CD8 3.5% to 4%, memory CD4 roughly 2.4%, memory CD8 over 0.3%. Generation of non-shared clonotypes was less probable than generation of clonotypes shared by all four donors.

The sequenced sample consisted of naive CD4+ T cells sorted from blood. As to subset: CD45RA+ positively selected. This TCR derives from a man aged 30-40 years in good health.

The CDR3 here is CATSTWGRSDTQYF. CDR3 sequence (DNA): TGTGCCACCAGCACGTGGGGGAGGTCAGATACGCAGTATTTT. This chain connects TRBV15 to TRBJ2-3, with D maybe TRBD2 (6 bases). CDR1 is LNHNV, CDR2 YYDKDF, per germline (reference sequence). The CDR3 spans 14 residues. Trimming cost V 4 bases and J 4 bases, with 12 bases left between them.